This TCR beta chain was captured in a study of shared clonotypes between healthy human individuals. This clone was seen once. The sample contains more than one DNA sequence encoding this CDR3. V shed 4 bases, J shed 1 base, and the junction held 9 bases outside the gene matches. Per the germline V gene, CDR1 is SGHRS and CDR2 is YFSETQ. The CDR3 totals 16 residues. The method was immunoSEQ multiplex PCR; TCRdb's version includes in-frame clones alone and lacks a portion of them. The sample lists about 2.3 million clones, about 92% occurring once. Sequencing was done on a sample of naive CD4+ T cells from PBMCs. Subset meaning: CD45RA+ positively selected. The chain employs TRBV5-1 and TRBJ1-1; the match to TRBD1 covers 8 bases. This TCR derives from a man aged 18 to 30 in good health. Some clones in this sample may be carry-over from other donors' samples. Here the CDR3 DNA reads TGCGCCAGCAGCCTCCCGGGGACAGGAAAGAACACTGAAGCTTTCTTT. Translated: CASSLPGTGKNTEAFF.